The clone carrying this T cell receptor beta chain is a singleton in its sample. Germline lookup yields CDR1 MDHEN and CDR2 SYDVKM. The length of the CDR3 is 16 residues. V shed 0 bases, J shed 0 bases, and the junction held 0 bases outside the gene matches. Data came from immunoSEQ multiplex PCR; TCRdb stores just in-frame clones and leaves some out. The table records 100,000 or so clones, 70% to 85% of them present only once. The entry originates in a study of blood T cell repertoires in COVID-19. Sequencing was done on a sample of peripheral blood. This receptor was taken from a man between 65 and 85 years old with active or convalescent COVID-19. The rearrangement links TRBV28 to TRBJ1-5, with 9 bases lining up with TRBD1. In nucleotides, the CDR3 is TGTGCCAGCAGTTTATGGACAGGGGGTAGCAATCAGCCCCAGCATTTT. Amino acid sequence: CASSLWTGGSNQPQHF.